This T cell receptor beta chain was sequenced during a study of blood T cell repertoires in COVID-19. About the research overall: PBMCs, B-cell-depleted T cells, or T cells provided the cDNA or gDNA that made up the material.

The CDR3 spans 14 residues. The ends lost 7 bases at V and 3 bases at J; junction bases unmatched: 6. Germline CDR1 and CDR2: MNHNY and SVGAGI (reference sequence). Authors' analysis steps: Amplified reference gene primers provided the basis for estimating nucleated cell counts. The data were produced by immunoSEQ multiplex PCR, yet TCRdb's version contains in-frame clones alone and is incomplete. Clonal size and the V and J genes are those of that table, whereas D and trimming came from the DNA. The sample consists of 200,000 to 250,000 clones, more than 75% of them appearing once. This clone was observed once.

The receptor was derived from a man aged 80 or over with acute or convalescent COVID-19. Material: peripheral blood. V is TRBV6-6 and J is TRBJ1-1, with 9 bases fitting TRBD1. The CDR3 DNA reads TGTGCCAGCACGAACAGGGGGCAGGACACTGAAGCTTTCTTT. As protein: CASTNRGQDTEAFF.